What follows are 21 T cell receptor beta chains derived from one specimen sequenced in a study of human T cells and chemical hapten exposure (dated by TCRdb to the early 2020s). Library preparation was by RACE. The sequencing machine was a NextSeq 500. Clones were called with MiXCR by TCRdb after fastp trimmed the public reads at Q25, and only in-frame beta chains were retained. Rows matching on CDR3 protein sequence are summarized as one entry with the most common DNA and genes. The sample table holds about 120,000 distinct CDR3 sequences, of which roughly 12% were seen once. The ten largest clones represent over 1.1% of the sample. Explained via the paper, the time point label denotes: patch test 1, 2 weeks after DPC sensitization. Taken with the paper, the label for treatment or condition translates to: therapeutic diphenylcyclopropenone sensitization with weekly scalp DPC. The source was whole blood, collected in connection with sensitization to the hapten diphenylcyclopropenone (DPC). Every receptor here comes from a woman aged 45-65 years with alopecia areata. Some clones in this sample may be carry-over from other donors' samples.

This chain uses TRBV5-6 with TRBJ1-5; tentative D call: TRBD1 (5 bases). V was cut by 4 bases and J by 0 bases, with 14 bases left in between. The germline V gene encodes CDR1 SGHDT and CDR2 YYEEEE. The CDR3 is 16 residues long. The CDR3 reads CASSNRTLVSNQPQHF. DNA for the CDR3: TGTGCCAGCAGCAACCGGACATTAGTTAGCAATCAGCCCCAGCATTTT.

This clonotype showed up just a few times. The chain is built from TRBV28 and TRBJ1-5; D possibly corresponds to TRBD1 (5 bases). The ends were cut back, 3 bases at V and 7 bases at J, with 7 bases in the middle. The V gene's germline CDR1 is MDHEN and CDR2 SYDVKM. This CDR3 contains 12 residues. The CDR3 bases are TGTGCCAGCAGTTTGTGGGGCCAGCCCCAGCATTTT. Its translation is CASSLWGQPQHF.

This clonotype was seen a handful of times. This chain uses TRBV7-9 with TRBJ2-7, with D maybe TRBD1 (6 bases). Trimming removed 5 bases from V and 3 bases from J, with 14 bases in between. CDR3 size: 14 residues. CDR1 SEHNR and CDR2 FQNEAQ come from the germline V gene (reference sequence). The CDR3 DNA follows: TGTGCCAGCAGCGTACAGGGATACAGCTACGAGCAGTACTTC. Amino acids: CASSVQGYSYEQYF.

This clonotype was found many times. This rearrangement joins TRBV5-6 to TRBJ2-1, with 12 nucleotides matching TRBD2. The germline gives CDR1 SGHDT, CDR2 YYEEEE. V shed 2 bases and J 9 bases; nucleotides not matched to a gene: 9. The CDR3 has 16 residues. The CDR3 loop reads CASSFGLAGIRVEQFF. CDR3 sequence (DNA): TGTGCCAGCAGCTTCGGACTAGCGGGGATACGGGTTGAGCAGTTCTTC.

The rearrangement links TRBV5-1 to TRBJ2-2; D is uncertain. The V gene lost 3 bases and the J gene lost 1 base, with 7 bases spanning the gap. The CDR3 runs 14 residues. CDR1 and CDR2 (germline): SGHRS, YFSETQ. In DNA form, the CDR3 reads TGCGCCAGCAGCTCTGGACGGAACACCGGGGAGCTGTTTTTT. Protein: CASSSGRNTGELFF.

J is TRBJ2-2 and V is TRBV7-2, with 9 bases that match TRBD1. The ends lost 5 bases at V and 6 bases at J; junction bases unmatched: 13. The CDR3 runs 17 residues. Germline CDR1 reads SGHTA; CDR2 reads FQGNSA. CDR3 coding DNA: TGTGCCAGCAGCCGGAGGGGACAGGGTGGTATGGCCGGGGAGCTGTTTTTT. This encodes CASSRRGQGGMAGELFF. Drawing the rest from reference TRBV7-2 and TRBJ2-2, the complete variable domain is GAGVSQSPSNKVTEKGKDVELRCDPISGHTALYWYRQSLGQGLEFLIYFQGNSAPDKSGLPSDRFSAERTGGSVSTLTIQRTQQEDSAVYLCASSRRGQGGMAGELFFGEGSRLTVL.

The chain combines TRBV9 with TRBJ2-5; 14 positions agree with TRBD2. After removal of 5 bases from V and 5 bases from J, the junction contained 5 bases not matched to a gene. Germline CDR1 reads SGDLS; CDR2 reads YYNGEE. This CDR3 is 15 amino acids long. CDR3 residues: CASSGLAGGPETQYF. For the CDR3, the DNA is TGTGCCAGCAGTGGACTAGCGGGAGGCCCGGAGACCCAGTACTTC.

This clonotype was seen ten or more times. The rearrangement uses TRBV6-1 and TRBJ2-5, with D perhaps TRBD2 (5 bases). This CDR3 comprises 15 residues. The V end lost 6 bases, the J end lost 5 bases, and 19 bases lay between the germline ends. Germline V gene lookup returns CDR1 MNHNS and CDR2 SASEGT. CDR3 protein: CASRDSGFRAETQYF. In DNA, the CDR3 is TGTGCCAGCAGGGACTCGGGCTTTCGCGCTGAGACCCAGTACTTC.

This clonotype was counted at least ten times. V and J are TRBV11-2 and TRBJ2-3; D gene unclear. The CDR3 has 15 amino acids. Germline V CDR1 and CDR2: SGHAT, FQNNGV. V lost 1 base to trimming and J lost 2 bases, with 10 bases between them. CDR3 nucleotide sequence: TGTGCCAGCAGCTTAGCCCTGGGAAACACAGATACGCAGTATTTT. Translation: CASSLALGNTDTQYF.

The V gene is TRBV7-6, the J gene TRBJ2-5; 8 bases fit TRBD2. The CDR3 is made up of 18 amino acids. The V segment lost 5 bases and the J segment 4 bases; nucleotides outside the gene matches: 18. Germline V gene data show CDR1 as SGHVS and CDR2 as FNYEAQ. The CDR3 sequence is CASSQLTGTRRDIETQYF. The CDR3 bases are TGTGCCAGCAGCCAACTGACCGGGACTAGGAGAGATATAGAGACCCAGTACTTC.

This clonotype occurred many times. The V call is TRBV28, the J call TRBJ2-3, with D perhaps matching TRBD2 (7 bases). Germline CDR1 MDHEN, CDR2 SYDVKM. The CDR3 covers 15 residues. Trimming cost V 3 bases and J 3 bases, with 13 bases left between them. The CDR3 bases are TGTGCCAGCAGTTTGGGGGGGCTCCGAACAGATACGCAGTATTTT. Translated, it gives CASSLGGLRTDTQYF.

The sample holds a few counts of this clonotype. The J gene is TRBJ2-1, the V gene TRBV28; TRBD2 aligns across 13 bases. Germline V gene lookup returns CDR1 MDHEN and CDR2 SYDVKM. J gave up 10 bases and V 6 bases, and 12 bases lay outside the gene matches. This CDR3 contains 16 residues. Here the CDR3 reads CASSLDGTSGMSEQFF. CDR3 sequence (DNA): TGTGCCAGCAGCCTCGACGGGACTAGCGGGATGAGCGAGCAGTTCTTC.

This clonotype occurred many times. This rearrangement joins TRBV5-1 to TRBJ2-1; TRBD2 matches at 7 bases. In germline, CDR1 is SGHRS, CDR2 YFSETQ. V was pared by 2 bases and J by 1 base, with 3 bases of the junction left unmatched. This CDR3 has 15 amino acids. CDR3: CASSFQRGSYNEQFF. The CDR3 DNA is TGCGCCAGCAGCTTCCAGCGGGGATCCTACAATGAGCAGTTCTTC.

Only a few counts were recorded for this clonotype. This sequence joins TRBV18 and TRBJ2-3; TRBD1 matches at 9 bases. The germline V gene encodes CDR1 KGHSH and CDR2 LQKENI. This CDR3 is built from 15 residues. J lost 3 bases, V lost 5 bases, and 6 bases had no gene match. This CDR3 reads CASSGNRGPTDTQYF. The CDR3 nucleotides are TGTGCCAGCTCAGGGAACAGGGGGCCAACAGATACGCAGTATTTT.

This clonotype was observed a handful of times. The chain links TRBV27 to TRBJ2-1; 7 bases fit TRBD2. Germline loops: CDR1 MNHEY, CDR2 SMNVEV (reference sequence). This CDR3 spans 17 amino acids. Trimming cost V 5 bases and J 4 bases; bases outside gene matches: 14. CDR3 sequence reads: CASSRPAGYSGYNEQFF. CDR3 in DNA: TGTGCCAGCAGTAGGCCAGCGGGGTATTCCGGGTACAATGAGCAGTTCTTC.

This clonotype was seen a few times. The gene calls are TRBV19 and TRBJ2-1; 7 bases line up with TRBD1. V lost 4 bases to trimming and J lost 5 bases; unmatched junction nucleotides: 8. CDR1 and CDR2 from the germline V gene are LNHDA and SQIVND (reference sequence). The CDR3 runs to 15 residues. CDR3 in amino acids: CASSKQPGQNNEQFF. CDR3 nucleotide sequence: TGTGCCAGTAGTAAACAGCCGGGACAGAACAATGAGCAGTTCTTC.

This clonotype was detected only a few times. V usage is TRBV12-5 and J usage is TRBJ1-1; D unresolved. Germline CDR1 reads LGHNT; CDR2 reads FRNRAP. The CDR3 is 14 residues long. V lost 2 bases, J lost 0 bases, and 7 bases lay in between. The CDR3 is CASGLYPLNTEAFF. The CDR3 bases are TGTGCTAGTGGTTTGTATCCTTTGAACACTGAAGCTTTCTTT.

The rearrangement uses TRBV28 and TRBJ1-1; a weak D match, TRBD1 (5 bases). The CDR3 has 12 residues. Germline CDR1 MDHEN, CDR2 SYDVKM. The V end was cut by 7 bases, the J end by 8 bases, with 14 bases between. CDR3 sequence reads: CASTGGFFEAFF. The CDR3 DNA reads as TGTGCCAGCACTGGGGGGTTTTTCGAAGCTTTCTTT.

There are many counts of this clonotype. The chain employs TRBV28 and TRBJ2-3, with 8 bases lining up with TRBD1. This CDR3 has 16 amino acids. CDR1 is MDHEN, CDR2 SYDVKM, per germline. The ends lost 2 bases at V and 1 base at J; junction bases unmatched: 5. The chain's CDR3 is CASSLVQGARTDTQYF. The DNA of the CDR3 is TGTGCCAGCAGTTTAGTCCAGGGGGCACGCACAGATACGCAGTATTTT. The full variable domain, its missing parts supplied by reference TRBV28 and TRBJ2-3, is DVKVTQSSRYLVKRTGEKVFLECVQDMDHENMFWYRQDPGLGLRLIYFSYDVKMKEKGDIPEGYSVSREKKERFSLILESASTNQTSMYLCASSLVQGARTDTQYFGPGTRLTVL.

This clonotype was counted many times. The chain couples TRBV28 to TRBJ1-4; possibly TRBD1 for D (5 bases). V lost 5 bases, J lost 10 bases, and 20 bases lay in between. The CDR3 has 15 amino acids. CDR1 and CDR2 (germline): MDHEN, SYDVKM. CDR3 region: CASSGRQSLTGKLFF. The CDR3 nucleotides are TGTGCCAGCAGTGGACGACAGAGCTTAACGGGAAAACTGTTTTTT. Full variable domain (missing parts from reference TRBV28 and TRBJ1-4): DVKVTQSSRYLVKRTGEKVFLECVQDMDHENMFWYRQDPGLGLRLIYFSYDVKMKEKGDIPEGYSVSREKKERFSLILESASTNQTSMYLCASSGRQSLTGKLFFGSGTQLSVL.

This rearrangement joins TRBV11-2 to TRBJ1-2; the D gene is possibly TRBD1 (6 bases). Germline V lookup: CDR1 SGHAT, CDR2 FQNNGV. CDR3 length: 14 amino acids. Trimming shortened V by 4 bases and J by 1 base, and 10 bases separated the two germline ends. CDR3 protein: CASSWVDSNYGYTF. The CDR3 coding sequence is TGTGCCAGCAGCTGGGTGGACAGTAACTATGGCTACACCTTC.